This T cell receptor (beta chain) was recorded in a study of cytomegalovirus exposure and HLA in healthy donors. Study results and limitations: In a later analysis, an Asian-associated ancestry cluster reportedly showed fewer N-insertions than the approximately 700-donor mean. Differences between HLA loci emerged in a later analysis of TCR association rates, with DRB1 most and HLA-C fewest.

As regards this clone: Its antigen is currently unknown.

The germline V gene has CDR1 GTSNPN and CDR2 SVGIG (reference sequence). The CDR3 consists of 15 residues. J gave up 1 base and V 3 bases, and 6 bases lay outside the gene matches. In the PCR, 60 Vbeta and 13 Jbeta primers were used. Here immunoSEQ multiplex PCR was the method, and the copy in TCRdb shows in-frame clones only, minus some. The repertoire consists of roughly 100,000 clones, with over 70% occurring once and the leading ten covering about 0.8%. Donors had nominal health at sampling but likely had unrecorded immune exposures. The clonotype comes from a boy aged 10-17 years in good health and CMV-seronegative. V and J are TRBV30 and TRBJ1-5; TRBD1 agrees at 7 bases. Sequencing was carried out using PBMCs. The CDR3 protein is CAWSPGQKSNQPQHF. CDR3 nucleotide sequence: TGTGCCTGGAGCCCGGGACAGAAAAGCAATCAGCCCCAGCATTTT.